The sequence of this TCR beta chain was determined in a study of T cells in Graves' hyperthyroidism and ophthalmopathy. This clonotype was observed many times. Antigen: not known. Amplified TCR beta CDR3 regions derived from RNA transcripts. RT-PCR in the first round (using the HTBI primer set) targeted the TCR CDR3. TCRdb recomputed calls from the multiplex PCR reads with MiXCR, one row per CDR3 protein. Of hundreds of thousands of distinct CDR3 sequences listed, around 38% are singletons. V dropped 6 bases and J dropped 6; count of bases not matched to a gene: 8. CDR1 is WNHNN and CDR2 is SYGVQD in the germline V gene (reference sequence). The CDR3 has 13 amino acids. The study, taken as a whole, reports: Most clonotypes that expanded in the thyroid above 0.001 also showed up in blood.

This chain joins TRBV10-1 and TRBJ2-7; 7 nucleotides line up with TRBD1. Sequenced material: blood. The receptor was isolated from a man aged 18 to 30 with Graves' hyperthyroidism. CDR3 sequence (DNA): TGCGCCAGCAGCCTTTCTACAGGGGCCGAGCAGTACTTC. Translated: CASSLSTGAEQYF.